One and the same sample provided the 11 T cell receptor beta chains below, sequenced in a study of blood T cell repertoires in COVID-19. TCRdb's table, derived via immunoSEQ multiplex PCR, lists solely in-frame clones and lacks some. The sample consists of 150,000 or so clones, approximately 83% of them appearing once. The sample comprised peripheral blood. These TCRs come from a woman older than 75 with acute or convalescent COVID-19.

The CDR3 coding sequence is TGCGCCAGCAGCTTGGGGGCAGGCAGGTACACTGAAGCTTTCTTT. This gives the protein CASSLGAGRYTEAFF. The V call is TRBV5-1, the J call TRBJ1-1; no clear D gene. CDR1 is SGHRS, CDR2 YFSETQ, per germline. CDR3 length: 15 residues. V was shortened by 0 bases and J by 3 bases, with 12 bases between the two germline ends.

This rearrangement joins TRBV7-8 to TRBJ2-1; D is perhaps TRBD1 (6 bases). Trimming left V 0 bases short and J 6 bases short, with 30 bases between. The V gene's germline CDR1 is SGHVS and CDR2 FQNEAQ. CDR3 length: 21 amino acids. CDR3 region: CASSLARSGVPKGPMPNEQFF. The CDR3 DNA reads as TGTGCCAGCAGCTTAGCGCGGTCAGGGGTCCCCAAAGGGCCAATGCCCAATGAGCAGTTCTTC.

The CDR3 DNA reads TGTGCCAGCAGTGAATCCGGGCAGGGCGGAACTGAAGCTTTCTTT. It specifies CASSESGQGGTEAFF. The chain is built from TRBV25-1 and TRBJ1-1; D might be TRBD1 (5 bases). Germline-derived CDR1 and CDR2 are MGHDK and SYGVNS. The CDR3 spans 15 residues. V was cut by 1 base and J by 5 bases, with 14 bases left in between. The entire variable domain, with the rest obtained from reference TRBV25-1 and TRBJ1-1, is as follows: EADIYQTPRYLVIGTGKKITLECSQTMGHDKMYWYQQDPGMELHLIHYSYGVNSTEKGDLSSESTVSRIRTEHFPLTLESARPSHTSQYLCASSESGQGGTEAFFGQGTRLTVV.

CDR3 DNA: TGTGCCAGCAGCTATCAACTAGCGGGGCAAGAGACCCAGTACTTC. Amino acids: CASSYQLAGQETQYF. This chain joins TRBV7-8 and TRBJ2-5; 10 bases are shared with TRBD2. The CDR3 has 15 amino acids. The V gene end was trimmed by 4 bases and the J gene end by 2 bases; junction bases not matched to a gene: 4. CDR1 and CDR2 from the germline V gene are SGHVS and FQNEAQ. The complete variable domain, with remaining parts taken from reference TRBV7-8 and TRBJ2-5, reads GAGVSQSPRYKVAKRGQDVALRCDPISGHVSLFWYQQALGQGPEFLTYFQNEAQLDKSGLPSDRFFAERPEGSVSTLKIQRTQQEDSAVYLCASSYQLAGQETQYFGPGTRLLVL.

This clone was counted once. This sample includes further DNA sequences coding for the same CDR3. The V and J genes are TRBV2 and TRBJ1-2; D unclear. V was shortened by 3 bases and J by 5 bases, with 10 bases between the two germline ends. The CDR3 runs 13 residues. In germline, CDR1 is SNHLY, CDR2 FYNNEI. The CDR3 DNA reads as TGTGCCAGCAGTGAGCCCGGTCCATATGGCTACACCTTC. Translated, it gives CASSEPGPYGYTF.

The V and J genes are TRBV7-9 and TRBJ2-5, with 7 bases that match TRBD1. Germline lookup yields CDR1 SEHNR and CDR2 FQNEAQ (reference sequence). CDR3 length: 14 residues. The J segment lost 5 bases and the V segment lost 3 bases, leaving 6 bases of the junction unmatched. CDR3 sequence (DNA): TGTGCCAGCAGCTTTCCTCAGGGGGTTGAGACCCAGTACTTC. This sequence encodes CASSFPQGVETQYF.

The CDR3 nucleotides are TGTGCCAGCAGAAGGACAGGCTTAAATCAGCCCCAGCATTTT. This translates into CASRRTGLNQPQHF. This chain links TRBV19 with TRBJ1-5, with TRBD1 matching over 7 bases. Germline CDR1 and CDR2: LNHDA and SQIVND (reference sequence). The CDR3 spans 14 residues. V was clipped by 9 bases and J by 4 bases; unmatched bases: 9.

Here the CDR3 reads CASSHQLEYQETQYF. In DNA form, the CDR3 reads TGTGCCAGTAGCCATCAACTCGAGTACCAAGAGACCCAGTACTTC. The rearrangement links TRBV19 to TRBJ2-5, with unresolved D. Trimming pared 6 bases from V and 0 bases from J, leaving 14 bases between. Germline CDR1 reads LNHDA; CDR2 reads SQIVND (reference sequence). This CDR3 spans 15 amino acids.

V gene TRBV30 combines with J gene TRBJ1-5, with TRBD1 matching 7 bases. The V and J ends lost 2 bases and 2 bases, in that order; junction bases with no gene match: 6. Germline CDR1 GTSNPN, CDR2 SVGIG (reference sequence). The CDR3 is 15 amino acids. CDR3 sequence (DNA): TGTGCCTGGAGTTTCGACAGGGTCGGCAATCAGCCCCAGCATTTT. The encoded protein is CAWSFDRVGNQPQHF.

The chain carries TRBV4-1 and TRBJ1-6; D gene unclear. V dropped 0 bases and J dropped 0 bases, with 9 bases sitting between them. The germline CDR1 and CDR2 sequences are MGHRA and YSYEKL. This CDR3 has 17 amino acids. The DNA of the CDR3 is TGCGCCAGCAGCCAAGATTCACCCAGCTCCTATAATTCACCCCTCCACTTT. This codes for CASSQDSPSSYNSPLHF.

In nucleotides, the CDR3 is TGTGCCAGCAGCTTAATGGGACAGGGGGCGGTGGGCGAGCAGTACTTC. The encoded protein is CASSLMGQGAVGEQYF. The rearrangement links TRBV7-9 to TRBJ2-7, with TRBD1 matching over 12 bases. V shed 2 bases, J shed 6 bases, and the junction held 8 bases outside the gene matches. The length of the CDR3 is 16 residues. Germline values: CDR1 SEHNR, CDR2 FQNEAQ (reference sequence).